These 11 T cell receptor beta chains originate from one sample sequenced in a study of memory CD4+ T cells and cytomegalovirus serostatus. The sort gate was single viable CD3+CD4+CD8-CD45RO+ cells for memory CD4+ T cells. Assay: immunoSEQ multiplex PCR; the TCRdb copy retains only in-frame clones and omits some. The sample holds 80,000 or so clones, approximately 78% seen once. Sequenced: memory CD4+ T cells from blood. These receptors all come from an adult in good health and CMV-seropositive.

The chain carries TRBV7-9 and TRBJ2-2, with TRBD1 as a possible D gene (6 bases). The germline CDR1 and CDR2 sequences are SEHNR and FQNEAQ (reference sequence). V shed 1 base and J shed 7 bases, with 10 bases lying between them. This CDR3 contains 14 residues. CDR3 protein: CASSLGQANGELFF. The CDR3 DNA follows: TGTGCCAGCAGCTTAGGACAGGCAAACGGGGAGCTGTTTTTT. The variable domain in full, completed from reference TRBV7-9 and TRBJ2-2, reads DTGVSQNPRHKITKRGQNVTFRCDPISEHNRLYWYRQTLGQGPEFLTYFQNEAQLEKSRLLSDRFSAERPKGSFSTLEIQRTEQGDSAMYLCASSLGQANGELFFGEGSRLTVL.

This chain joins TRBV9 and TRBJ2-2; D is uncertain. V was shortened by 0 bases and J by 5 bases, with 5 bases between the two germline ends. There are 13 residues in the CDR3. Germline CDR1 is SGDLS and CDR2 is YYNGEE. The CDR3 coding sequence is TGTGCCAGCAGCGTAGTCACGACCGGGGAGCTGTTTTTT. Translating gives CASSVVTTGELFF.

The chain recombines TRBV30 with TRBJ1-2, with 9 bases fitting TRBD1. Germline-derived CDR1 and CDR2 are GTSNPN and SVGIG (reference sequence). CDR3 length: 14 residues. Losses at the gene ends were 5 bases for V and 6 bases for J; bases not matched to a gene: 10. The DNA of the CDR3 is TGTGCCTGGGCCGGGACAGGGATGAGTAATGGCTACACCTTC. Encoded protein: CAWAGTGMSNGYTF.

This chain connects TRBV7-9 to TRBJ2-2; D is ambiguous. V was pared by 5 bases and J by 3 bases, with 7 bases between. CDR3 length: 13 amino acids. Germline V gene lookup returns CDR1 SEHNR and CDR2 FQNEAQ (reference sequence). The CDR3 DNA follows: TGTGCCAGCAGCCAATTAGACACCGGGGAGCTGTTTTTT. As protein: CASSQLDTGELFF. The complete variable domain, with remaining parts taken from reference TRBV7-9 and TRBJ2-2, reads DTGVSQNPRHKITKRGQNVTFRCDPISEHNRLYWYRQTLGQGPEFLTYFQNEAQLEKSRLLSDRFSAERPKGSFSTLEIQRTEQGDSAMYLCASSQLDTGELFFGEGSRLTVL.

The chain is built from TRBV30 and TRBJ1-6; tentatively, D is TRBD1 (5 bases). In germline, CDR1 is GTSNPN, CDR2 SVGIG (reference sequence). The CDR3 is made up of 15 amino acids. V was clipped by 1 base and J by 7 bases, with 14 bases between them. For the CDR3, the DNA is TGTGCCTGGAGTGGGGGGACTACCCGCAATTCACCCCTCCACTTT. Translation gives CAWSGGTTRNSPLHF.

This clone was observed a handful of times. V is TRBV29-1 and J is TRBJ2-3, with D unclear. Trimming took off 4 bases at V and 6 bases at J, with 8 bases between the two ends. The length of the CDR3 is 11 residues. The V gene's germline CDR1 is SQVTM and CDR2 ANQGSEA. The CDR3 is CSVGSGDTQYF. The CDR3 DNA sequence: TGCAGCGTTGGATCCGGGGATACGCAGTATTTT.

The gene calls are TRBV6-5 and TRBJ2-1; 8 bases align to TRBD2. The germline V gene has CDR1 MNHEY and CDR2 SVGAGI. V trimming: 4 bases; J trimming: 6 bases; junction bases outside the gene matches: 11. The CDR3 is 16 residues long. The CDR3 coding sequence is TGTGCCAGCAGTTCCGAAGCGGGAGAGAGGGTCAATGAGCAGTTCTTC. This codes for CASSSEAGERVNEQFF.

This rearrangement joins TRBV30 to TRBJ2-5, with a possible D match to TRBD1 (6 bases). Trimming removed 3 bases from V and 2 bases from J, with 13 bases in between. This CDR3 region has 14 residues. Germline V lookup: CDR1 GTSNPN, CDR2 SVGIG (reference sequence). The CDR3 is CAWRVTDRQETQYF. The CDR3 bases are TGTGCCTGGAGGGTAACGGACAGACAAGAGACCCAGTACTTC.

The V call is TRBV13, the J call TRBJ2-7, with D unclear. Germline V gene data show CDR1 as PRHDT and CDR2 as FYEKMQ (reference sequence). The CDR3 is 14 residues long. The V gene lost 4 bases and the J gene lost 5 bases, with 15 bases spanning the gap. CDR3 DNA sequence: TGTGCCAGCAGCTCAAGGGCCCGTAATAACGAGCAGTACTTC. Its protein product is CASSSRARNNEQYF.

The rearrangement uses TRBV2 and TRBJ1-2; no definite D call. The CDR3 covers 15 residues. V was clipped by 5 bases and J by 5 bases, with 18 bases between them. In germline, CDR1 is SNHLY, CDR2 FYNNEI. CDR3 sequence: CASSWSGWTDYGYTF. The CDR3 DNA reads TGTGCCAGCAGTTGGTCCGGTTGGACCGATTATGGCTACACCTTC.

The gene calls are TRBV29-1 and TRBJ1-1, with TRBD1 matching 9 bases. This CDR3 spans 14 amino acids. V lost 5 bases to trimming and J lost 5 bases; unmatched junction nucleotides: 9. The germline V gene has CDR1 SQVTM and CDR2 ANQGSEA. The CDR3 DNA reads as TGCAGCGTTTCACCCCGGGACAGGGTAACTGAAGCTTTCTTT. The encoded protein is CSVSPRDRVTEAFF.